Below, one TCR beta chain is given with its context. Its target antigen remains unknown. One base away there is no much larger clone; base qualities are not given. The data were taken from a study of blood T cell repertoires in COVID-19 (dated by TCRdb to 2018 to 2020). Looking at the study overall: The collaborator samples originated in the United States, Italy and Spain and spanned the acute and convalescent phases of COVID-19. The repertoires were made available in a free public database intended to serve as a resource for research on the immune response to SARS-CoV-2. The prospective study material was composed of cDNA or gDNA derived from T cells, B-cell-depleted T cells, or PBMCs. Where HLA class I and class II types were available, the types were taken from metadata supplied by the sample provider, not from assay-based typing. Nearly every sample came with metadata listing a de-identified subject ID, COVID-19 status, age in years and sex. Subjects who had been exposed to COVID-19, were actively infected with it, or had recovered from it provided the deeply sampled blood TCRbeta repertoires that made up the dataset. The samples were drawn from the first 160 participants of the ongoing ImmuneRACE study and from over 950 subjects provided by 6 global collaborators.

Collaborating institutions collected whole blood in K2EDTA tubes following their own protocols. For TCRbeta analysis, collaborators shipped samples as frozen whole blood, isolated PBMCs, or DNA extracted from either of those sample types. V gives up 1 base and J gives up 6 bases, and the segment between their germline ends measures 17 bases. CDR1 and CDR2 are drawn from the germline V gene (reference sequence): SGHNT, YYREEE. Inclusive of the bounding cysteine and phenylalanine, the CDR3 is 17 residues long. The DNA shown is the 51-base CDR3, in frame from base 1. Broad study findings and their caveats: Clinical and demographic metadata were provided uncurated, with the amount varying by source and participant.

TCRbeta CDR3 regions were amplified from genomic DNA by means of the immunoSEQ Assay, a bias-controlled multiplex PCR. The published analysis was carried out like this. Within the assay, amplification of reference gene primers was used to estimate how many nucleated cells each sample contained. Sequence reads were collapsed and filtered to measure the absolute abundance of every unique TCRbeta CDR3 rearrangement. For each sample, productive Simpson clonality was calculated as the square root of Simpson's diversity index over productive rearrangements. TCRdb obtained this table from immuneACCESS and retained in-frame rearrangements with V and J assigned. These tables miss some clones; where compared with another copy, unresolved V genes account for less than half of the shortfall, and the remainder is unexplained. V, J and clone size are those of that table, while D and trimming were read from the DNA. In all, the sample holds some 110,000 clones, and over 75% of those were seen once. The leading ten clones occupy roughly 6% of the sample.

Recombination connected TRBV5-4 to TRBJ1-6, and possibly TRBD1, on 6 matching bases. This TCR was sampled from a human donor in a cohort sampled during active COVID-19. Sequencing was performed on peripheral blood. CDR3 loop: CASSLPGGGPINSPLHF. The DNA sequence is as follows: TGTGCCAGCAGCTTGCCAGGTGGGGGCCCAATTAATTCACCCCTCCACTTT.